Below are 2 T cell receptor beta chains sequenced from a single sample in a study of cytomegalovirus exposure and HLA in healthy donors. The PCR contained 60 Vbeta and 13 Jbeta primers. The method was immunoSEQ multiplex PCR; TCRdb's version includes in-frame clones alone and lacks a portion of them. The data hold more than 80,000 clones, with roughly 73% observed a single time. Specimen: PBMCs. The receptor source for this set is a man aged 35-49 years in good health and CMV-seronegative.

CDR3 amino acids: CASSRDRGSHSPLHF. CDR3 sequence (DNA): TGTGCCAGCAGTAGGGACAGGGGGTCTCATTCACCCCTCCACTTT. This chain joins TRBV14 and TRBJ1-6; 11 bases line up with TRBD1. J was trimmed by 8 bases and V by 6 bases; bases with no gene match: 6. The CDR3 runs to 15 residues. The V gene's germline CDR1 is SGHDN and CDR2 FVKESK. Complete variable domain (other parts from reference TRBV14 and TRBJ1-6): EAGVTQFPSHSVIEKGQTVTLRCDPISGHDNLYWYRRVMGKEIKFLLHFVKESKQDESGMPNNRFLAERTGGTYSTLKVQPAELEDSGVYFCASSRDRGSHSPLHFGNGTRLTVT.

This rearrangement joins TRBV7-3 to TRBJ2-3; D may be TRBD1 (6 bases). The CDR3 consists of 16 residues. Germline CDR1 and CDR2: SGHTA and FQGTGA. V was clipped by 2 bases and J by 1 base, with 13 bases between them. The CDR3 nucleotides read TGTGCCAGCAGCTTATCGTCAGGGGACGGCACAGATACGCAGTATTTT. Translating it yields CASSLSSGDGTDTQYF.